The rows below give T cell receptor beta chains drawn from one sample of a study of cytomegalovirus exposure and HLA in healthy donors. Clones were sequenced by immunoSEQ multiplex PCR, and TCRdb holds only the in-frame ones, with some missing. Of about 190,000 clones in the sample, about four fifths are singletons; the top ten hold about 0.26%. The sample taken for sequencing was PBMCs. These receptors were taken from a boy younger than 18 in good health and CMV-seronegative. The CDR3 runs from the conserved cysteine through the conserved F or W. The order of the fields is D gene, J gene, V gene, clone size, CDR3 protein, CDR3 DNA. The D gene is left open where the match is weak. Clone size is shown for a subset of rows, as once, few, many or a class of expanded clone.

>NA|TRBJ1-4|TRBV19|NA
CASAPRGSDNEKLFF
TGTGCCAGCGCCCCCAGGGGATCGGATAATGAAAAACTGTTTTTT
>NA|TRBJ1-1|TRBV9|NA
CASSVGVMNTEAFF
TGTGCCAGCAGCGTAGGAGTCATGAACACTGAAGCTTTCTTT
>TRBD2|TRBJ2-2|TRBV30|NA
CAWTPGLGLFGELFF
TGTGCCTGGACCCCGGGACTAGGCCTTTTCGGGGAGCTGTTTTTT
>NA|TRBJ1-1|TRBV4-3|many
CASSQVQGSPAFF
TGCGCCAGCAGCCAGGTCCAGGGGTCCCCAGCTTTCTTT
>NA|TRBJ2-7|TRBV7-2|NA
CASSSGQYEQYF
TGTGCCAGCAGCTCTGGACAGTACGAGCAGTACTTC
>NA|TRBJ2-1|TRBV6-6|NA
CASSYLDRLYNEQFF
TGTGCCAGCAGTTACTTGGACAGACTCTACAATGAGCAGTTCTTC
>NA|TRBJ2-5|TRBV7-9|NA
CASSLVTGETQYF
TGTGCCAGCAGCTTGGTGACAGGAGAGACCCAGTACTTC
>TRBD1|TRBJ2-7|TRBV27|few
CASSLSRTGSYEQYF
TGTGCCAGCAGTTTATCGCGGACAGGCTCCTACGAGCAGTACTTC
>NA|TRBJ2-5|TRBV5-4|few
CASSAVTGGEETQYF
TGTGCCAGCAGCGCAGTCACAGGGGGGGAGGAGACCCAGTACTTC
>NA|TRBJ1-5|TRBV5-1|NA
CASSLGYNQPQHF
TGCGCCAGCAGCTTGGGTTACAATCAGCCCCAGCATTTT
>NA|TRBJ1-1|TRBV5-8|few
CASSLVGRAGTEAFF
TGTGCCAGCAGCTTGGTGGGCAGGGCGGGGACTGAAGCTTTCTTT
>TRBD1|TRBJ2-7|TRBV7-2|NA
CASSARQGREQYF
TGTGCCAGCAGCGCCCGACAGGGTCGAGAGCAGTACTTC
>TRBD1|TRBJ1-2|TRBV15|NA
CATSRDYTGGRSYTF
TGTGCCACCAGCAGAGATTACACAGGGGGACGCTCCTACACCTTC
>NA|TRBJ1-4|TRBV9|NA
CASSVDSGGALFF
TGTGCCAGCAGCGTAGATTCCGGGGGGGCTCTGTTTTTT
>NA|TRBJ2-7|TRBV21-1|NA
CASSWGLAGSDNLLPWTYEQYF
TGTGCCAGCAGCTGGGGGCTAGCGGGATCCGATAACCTTCTCCCATGGACCTACGAGCAGTACTTC
>NA|TRBJ2-2|TRBV6-4|NA
CASSESGHTGELFF
TGTGCCAGCAGTGAGTCAGGGCACACCGGGGAGCTGTTTTTT
>NA|TRBJ2-2|TRBV29-1|NA
CSVTGNTGELFF
TGCAGCGTGACAGGGAACACCGGGGAGCTGTTTTTT
>NA|TRBJ2-7|TRBV27|NA
CASSTPETGYEQYF
TGTGCCAGCAGTACCCCCGAGACAGGCTACGAGCAGTACTTC
>NA|TRBJ1-5|TRBV6-5|NA
CASREGPNQPQHF
TGTGCCAGCAGGGAGGGGCCCAATCAGCCCCAGCATTTT
>TRBD2|TRBJ2-2|TRBV28|NA
CASSFRLAGGGGELFF
TGTGCCAGCAGTTTTCGTCTAGCGGGAGGAGGCGGGGAGCTGTTTTTT
>TRBD1|TRBJ1-2|TRBV11-1|NA
CASSERGTGGYTF
TGTGCCAGCAGCGAAAGGGGGACAGGGGGCTACACCTTC
>NA|TRBJ2-7|TRBV7-8|NA
CASSLGEYTEQYF
TGTGCCAGCAGCTTAGGGGAGTATACCGAGCAGTACTTC
>NA|TRBJ2-7|TRBV6-5|few
CASSYSTLDDYEQYF
TGTGCCAGCAGTTACTCGACCCTAGATGACTACGAGCAGTACTTC
>TRBD1|TRBJ2-5|TRBV30|few
CAWRGGLQETQYF
TGTGCCTGGAGAGGGGGCCTGCAAGAGACCCAGTACTTC
>NA|TRBJ1-1|TRBV19|NA
CASSIDPSGTLHAEAFF
TGTGCCAGTAGTATAGATCCGAGCGGGACCTTACACGCTGAAGCTTTCTTT
>NA|TRBJ2-1|TRBV28|once
CASSLPGALFNEQFF
TGTGCCAGCAGTTTGCCAGGGGCGTTATTTAATGAGCAGTTCTTC
>NA|TRBJ2-1|TRBV9|NA
CASSVGSRAGSNEQFF
TGTGCCAGCAGCGTGGGCTCTCGAGCGGGCTCCAATGAGCAGTTCTTC
>TRBD1|TRBJ2-5|TRBV25-1|NA
CASSEYRTGRETQYF
TGTGCCAGCAGTGAATACCGGACAGGGAGAGAGACCCAGTACTTC